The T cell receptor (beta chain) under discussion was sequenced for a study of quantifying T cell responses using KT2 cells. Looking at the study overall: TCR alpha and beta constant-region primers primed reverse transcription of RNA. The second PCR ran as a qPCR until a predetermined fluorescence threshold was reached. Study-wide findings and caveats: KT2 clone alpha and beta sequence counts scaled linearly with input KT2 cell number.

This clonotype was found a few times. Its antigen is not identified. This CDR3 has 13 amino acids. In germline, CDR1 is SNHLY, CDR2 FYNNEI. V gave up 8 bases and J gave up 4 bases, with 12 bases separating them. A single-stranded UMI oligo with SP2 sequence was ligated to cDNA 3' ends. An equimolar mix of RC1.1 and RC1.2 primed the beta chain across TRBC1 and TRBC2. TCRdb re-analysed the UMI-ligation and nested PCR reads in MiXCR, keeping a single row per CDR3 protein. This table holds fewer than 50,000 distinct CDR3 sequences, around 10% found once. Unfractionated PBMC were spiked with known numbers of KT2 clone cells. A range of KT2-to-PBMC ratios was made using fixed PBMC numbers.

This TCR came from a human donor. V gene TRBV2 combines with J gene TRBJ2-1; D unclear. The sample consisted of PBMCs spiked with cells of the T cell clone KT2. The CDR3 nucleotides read TGTGCCAGCTGCCGAGCGCTTTACAATGAGCAGTTCTTC. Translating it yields CASCRALYNEQFF.